This TCR beta chain was identified in a study of T cell changes during pregnancy in multiple sclerosis. A remark on this clone: A junction end diverges from the germline sequence, so it may reflect a read error.

CDR1 is SSHAT, CDR2 FNYEAQ, per germline (reference sequence). CDR3 length: 16 amino acids. Clones were sequenced by immunoSEQ multiplex PCR, and TCRdb holds only the in-frame ones, with some missing. Altogether about 77,000 clones are present, about 93% being singletons, with the ten largest covering 2.5% to 3%. The specimen was peripheral blood, collected after pregnancy. This receptor was obtained from a female donor in good health, enrolled as a control in a pregnancy study. The chain combines TRBV7-7 with TRBJ2-5; 14 nucleotides agree with TRBD2. CDR3 bases: TGTGCTAGCAGCTTAGGACTAGCGGGGGGCCAAGAGACCCAGTACTTC. Translated: CASSLGLAGGQETQYF.